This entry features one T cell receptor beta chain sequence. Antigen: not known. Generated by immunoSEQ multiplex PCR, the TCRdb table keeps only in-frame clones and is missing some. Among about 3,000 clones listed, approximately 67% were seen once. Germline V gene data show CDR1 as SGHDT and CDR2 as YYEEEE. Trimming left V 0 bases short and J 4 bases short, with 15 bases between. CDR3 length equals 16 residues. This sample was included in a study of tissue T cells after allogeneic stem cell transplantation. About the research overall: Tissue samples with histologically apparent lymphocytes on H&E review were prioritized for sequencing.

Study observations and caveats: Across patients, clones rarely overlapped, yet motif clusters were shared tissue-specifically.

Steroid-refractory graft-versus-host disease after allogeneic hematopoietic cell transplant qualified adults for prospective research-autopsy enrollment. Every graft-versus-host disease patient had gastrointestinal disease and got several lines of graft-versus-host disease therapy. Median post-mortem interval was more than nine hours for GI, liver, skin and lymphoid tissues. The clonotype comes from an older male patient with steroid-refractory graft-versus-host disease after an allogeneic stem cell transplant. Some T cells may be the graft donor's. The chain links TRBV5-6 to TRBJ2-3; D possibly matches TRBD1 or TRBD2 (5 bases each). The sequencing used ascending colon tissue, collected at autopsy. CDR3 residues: CASSLVSGLGADTQYF. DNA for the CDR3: TGTGCCAGCAGCTTGGTGTCAGGGTTGGGAGCAGATACGCAGTATTTT. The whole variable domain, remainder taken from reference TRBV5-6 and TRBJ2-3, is DAGVTQSPTHLIKTRGQQVTLRCSPKSGHDTVSWYQQALGQGPQFIFQYYEEEERQRGNFPDRFSGHQFPNYSSELNVNALLLGDSALYLCASSLVSGLGADTQYFGPGTRLTVL.